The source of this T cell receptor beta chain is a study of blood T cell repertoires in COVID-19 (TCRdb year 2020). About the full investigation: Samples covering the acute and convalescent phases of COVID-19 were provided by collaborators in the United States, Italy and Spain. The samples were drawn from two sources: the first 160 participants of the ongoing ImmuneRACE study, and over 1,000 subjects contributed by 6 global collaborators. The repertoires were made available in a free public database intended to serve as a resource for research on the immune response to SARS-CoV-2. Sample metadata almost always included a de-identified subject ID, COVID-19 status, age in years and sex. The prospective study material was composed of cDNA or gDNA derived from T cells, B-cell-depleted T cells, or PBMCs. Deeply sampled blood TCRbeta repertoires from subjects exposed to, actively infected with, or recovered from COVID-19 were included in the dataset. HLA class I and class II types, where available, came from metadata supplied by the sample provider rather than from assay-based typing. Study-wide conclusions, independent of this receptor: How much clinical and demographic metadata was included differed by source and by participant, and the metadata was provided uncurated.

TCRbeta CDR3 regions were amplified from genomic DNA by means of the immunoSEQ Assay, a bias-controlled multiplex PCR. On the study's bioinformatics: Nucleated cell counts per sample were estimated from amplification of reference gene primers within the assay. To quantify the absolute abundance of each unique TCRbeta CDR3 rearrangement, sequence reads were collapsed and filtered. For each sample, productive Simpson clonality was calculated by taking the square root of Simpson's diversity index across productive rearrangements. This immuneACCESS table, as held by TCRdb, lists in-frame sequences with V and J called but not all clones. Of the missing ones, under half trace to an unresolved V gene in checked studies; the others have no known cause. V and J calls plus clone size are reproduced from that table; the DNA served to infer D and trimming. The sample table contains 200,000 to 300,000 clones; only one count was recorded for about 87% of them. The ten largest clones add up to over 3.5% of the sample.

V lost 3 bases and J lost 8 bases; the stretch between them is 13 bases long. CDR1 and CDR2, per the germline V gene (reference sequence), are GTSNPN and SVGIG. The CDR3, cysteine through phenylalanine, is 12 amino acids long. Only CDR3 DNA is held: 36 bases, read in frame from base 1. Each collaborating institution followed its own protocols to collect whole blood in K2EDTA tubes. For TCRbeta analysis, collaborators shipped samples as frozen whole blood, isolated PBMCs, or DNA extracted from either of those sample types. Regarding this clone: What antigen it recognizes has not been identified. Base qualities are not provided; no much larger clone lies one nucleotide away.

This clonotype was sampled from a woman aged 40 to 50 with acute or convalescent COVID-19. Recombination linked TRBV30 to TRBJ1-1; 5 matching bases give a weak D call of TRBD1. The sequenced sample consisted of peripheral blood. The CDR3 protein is CAWRQVGGEAFF. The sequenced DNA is TGTGCCTGGAGGCAGGTGGGGGGGGAAGCTTTCTTT.